This T cell receptor beta chain was recorded in a study of cytotoxic CD8 clonotypes in ibrutinib-treated CLL. Across the study: The sample average was 255,043 productive templates and 85,000 to 95,000 productive rearrangements. Findings and limits, study-wide: Under therapy, public clonotypes either contracted or stayed stable, and they were uncommon. Baseline levels were approached again at progression, after clonality had risen at ibrutinib response.

Points on this clone: Its antigen is currently unknown.

The junction had 12 bases not matched to a gene; V was cut back by 3 bases and J by 7 bases. This CDR3 is built from 16 residues. In germline, CDR1 is MDHEN, CDR2 SYDVKM. Some clones are missing from TCRdb's copy, which holds only in-frame ones; the method was immunoSEQ multiplex PCR. Of roughly 53,000 clones listed, nearly 55% are singletons. The material was PBMCs, obtained at disease progression, from a patient treated with ibrutinib. The receptor was isolated from a human donor with chronic lymphocytic leukemia. The chain employs TRBV28 and TRBJ1-5; TRBD1 aligns across 7 bases. The CDR3 nucleotides read TGTGCCAGCAGTTTTCGAGTCAGGGGGGTACAACAGCCCCAGCATTTT. As protein: CASSFRVRGVQQPQHF.